This T cell receptor beta chain was identified during a study of OX40 agonist ivuxolimab in advanced cancers. Overall study findings and caveats: At 0.1 to 3.0 mg/kg and by week 6, clonal expansion occurred in CD4+ and CD8+ blood T cells.

Measured with immunoSEQ multiplex PCR; TCRdb has only the in-frame clones, and not every one. Of some 15,000 clones listed, 80% to 95% are singletons. Notes on this clone: Antigen: not known.

With baseline, cycle 4 day 1, and cycle 7 day 1 as timepoints, blood was sampled. Material: CD4+ or CD8+ T cells sorted from blood, obtained in a trial of the OX40 agonist ivuxolimab. The receptor's source is an adult with an advanced solid tumor such as melanoma, head and neck, liver or kidney cancer.

CDR3 in DNA: TGTGCCAGCAGCCCCTACGGGGCGGGGTCCTACAATGAGCAGTTCTTC. It codes for CASSPYGAGSYNEQFF. V usage is TRBV7-6 and J usage is TRBJ2-1; tentatively, D is TRBD2 (6 bases). CDR1 and CDR2 from the germline V gene are SGHVS and FNYEAQ. Trimming removed 5 bases from V and 1 base from J, with 15 bases in between. CDR3 length: 16 amino acids.